This record concerns one TCR beta chain sequence. The record originates from a study of blood T cell repertoires in COVID-19. Whole-study context: The samples span acute and convalescent COVID-19 from the United States, Italy and Spain. PBMCs, B-cell-depleted T cells, or T cells provided the cDNA or gDNA that made up the material.

Trimming took off 4 bases at V and 1 base at J, with 7 bases between the two ends. The CDR3 is 13 residues long. Germline loops: CDR1 WSHSY, CDR2 SAAADI. Libraries were prepared by immunoSEQ multiplex PCR; TCRdb keeps only in-frame clonotypes and omits some of them. The profile shows some 530,000 clones, approximately 85% of them singletons. This chain uses TRBV10-2 with TRBJ1-1; no reliable D call. What was sequenced was peripheral blood. This receptor was identified in a human donor in a cohort sampled during active COVID-19. Here the CDR3 reads CASSVGENTEAFF. For the CDR3, the DNA is TGCGCCAGCAGTGTCGGAGAGAACACTGAAGCTTTCTTT.